Listed below are T cell receptor beta chains from one sample, sequenced in a study of T cell changes during pregnancy in multiple sclerosis. Sequencing used immunoSEQ multiplex PCR; TCRdb keeps in-frame clones, though not all of them. Seen here are nearly 110,000 clones, 85% to 95% observed once, and the top ten hold 1.6%. Specimen: peripheral blood, collected after pregnancy. These TCRs come from a female donor with multiple sclerosis, enrolled in a pregnancy study. The CDR3 runs from the conserved cysteine through the conserved F or W. D genes are given only for firm matches. Not all rows give a size; the values are once, few, many and, for expanded clones, a class.

clone size: -
D gene: -
J gene: TRBJ1-1
V gene: TRBV10-3
CDR3 protein: CAISVQGSMNTEAFF
CDR3 DNA: TGTGCCATCAGTGTCCAGGGGTCCATGAACACTGAAGCTTTCTTT

clone size: once
D gene: -
J gene: TRBJ1-2
V gene: TRBV5-4
CDR3 protein: CASSLVGPTNYGYTF
CDR3 DNA: TGTGCCAGCAGCTTGGTTGGCCCGACTAACTATGGCTACACCTTC

clone size: -
D gene: -
J gene: TRBJ2-1
V gene: TRBV5-1
CDR3 protein: CASSPLKLGHVSNEQFF
CDR3 DNA: TGCGCCAGCAGCCCTCTCAAGCTAGGCCATGTTTCCAATGAGCAGTTCTTC

clone size: -
D gene: TRBD1
J gene: TRBJ2-1
V gene: TRBV30
CDR3 protein: CAWKGQGAVEQFF
CDR3 DNA: TGTGCCTGGAAGGGACAGGGGGCAGTTGAGCAGTTCTTC

clone size: -
D gene: -
J gene: TRBJ2-1
V gene: TRBV5-1
CDR3 protein: CASSLVDIRDEQFF
CDR3 DNA: TGCGCCAGCAGCTTGGTTGATATCCGCGATGAGCAGTTCTTC

clone size: once
D gene: -
J gene: TRBJ2-5
V gene: TRBV10-1
CDR3 protein: CASSESGGKAGLLHF
CDR3 DNA: TGCGCCAGCAGTGAGTCCGGGGGCAAGGCGGGACTACTACACTTC

clone size: -
D gene: TRBD2
J gene: TRBJ2-3
V gene: TRBV18
CDR3 protein: CASSPLGLASSSTDTQYF
CDR3 DNA: TGTGCCAGCTCACCACTGGGACTAGCGTCGTCTAGCACAGATACGCAGTATTTT

clone size: -
D gene: -
J gene: TRBJ1-2
V gene: TRBV7-8
CDR3 protein: CASSLQAGARSGYTF
CDR3 DNA: TGTGCCAGCAGCTTACAGGCGGGGGCAAGAAGCGGCTACACCTTC

clone size: -
D gene: -
J gene: TRBJ2-6
V gene: TRBV7-9
CDR3 protein: CASIPGSDLSGANVLTF
CDR3 DNA: TGTGCCAGCATCCCGGGATCCGACTTATCTGGGGCCAACGTCCTGACTTTC

clone size: -
D gene: TRBD1
J gene: TRBJ1-1
V gene: TRBV18
CDR3 protein: CASSPTGNEAFF
CDR3 DNA: TGTGCCAGCTCCCCGACAGGGAATGAAGCTTTCTTT

clone size: -
D gene: -
J gene: TRBJ1-2
V gene: TRBV18
CDR3 protein: CASSRREGTGGYTF
CDR3 DNA: TGTGCCAGCTCCCGCCGGGAGGGGACCGGCGGCTACACCTTC

clone size: -
D gene: TRBD1
J gene: TRBJ2-7
V gene: TRBV6-1
CDR3 protein: CASSHSGGPHEQYF
CDR3 DNA: TGTGCCAGCAGTCACTCAGGGGGCCCCCACGAGCAGTACTTC

clone size: -
D gene: TRBD2
J gene: TRBJ2-7
V gene: TRBV7-2
CDR3 protein: CASSFLAGVSYEQYF
CDR3 DNA: TGTGCCAGCAGCTTCTTAGCGGGAGTCTCCTACGAGCAGTACTTC

clone size: -
D gene: -
J gene: TRBJ1-1
V gene: TRBV28
CDR3 protein: CASSPPGVGGNTEAFF
CDR3 DNA: TGTGCCAGCAGTCCCCCGGGAGTCGGGGGGAACACTGAAGCTTTCTTT

clone size: -
D gene: -
J gene: TRBJ1-5
V gene: TRBV7-2
CDR3 protein: CASSPQSVHHSNQPQHF
CDR3 DNA: TGTGCCAGCAGCCCCCAATCGGTCCACCATAGCAATCAGCCCCAGCATTTT

clone size: -
D gene: TRBD2
J gene: TRBJ2-1
V gene: TRBV4-2
CDR3 protein: CASSQEIAGVGNEQFF
CDR3 DNA: TGTGCCAGCAGCCAGGAAATAGCGGGAGTGGGCAATGAGCAGTTCTTC

clone size: -
D gene: -
J gene: TRBJ2-7
V gene: TRBV6-1
CDR3 protein: CASSEGQGTYEQYF
CDR3 DNA: TGTGCCAGCAGTGAAGGGCAGGGAACCTACGAGCAGTACTTC

clone size: -
D gene: -
J gene: TRBJ2-7
V gene: TRBV6-1
CDR3 protein: CASTGFGTYEQYF
CDR3 DNA: TGTGCCAGCACTGGATTCGGGACCTACGAGCAGTACTTC

clone size: -
D gene: TRBD2
J gene: TRBJ2-7
V gene: TRBV7-6
CDR3 protein: CASSLTSGPNEQYF
CDR3 DNA: TGTGCCAGCAGCTTGACTAGCGGGCCCAACGAGCAGTACTTC

clone size: -
D gene: TRBD2
J gene: TRBJ2-7
V gene: TRBV30
CDR3 protein: CAWSSWTSGDSYEQYF
CDR3 DNA: TGTGCCTGGAGTTCGTGGACTAGCGGAGACTCCTACGAGCAGTACTTC

clone size: -
D gene: -
J gene: TRBJ2-4
V gene: TRBV5-4
CDR3 protein: CASSLDSFNIQYF
CDR3 DNA: TGTGCCAGCAGCTTGGACAGCTTTAACATTCAGTACTTC

clone size: -
D gene: -
J gene: TRBJ1-2
V gene: TRBV2
CDR3 protein: CASKDRNPLSYGYTF
CDR3 DNA: TGTGCCAGCAAGGACAGAAATCCCTTGAGCTATGGCTACACCTTC

clone size: once
D gene: -
J gene: TRBJ2-5
V gene: TRBV5-1
CDR3 protein: CASSPDQETQYF
CDR3 DNA: TGCGCCAGCAGCCCCGACCAAGAGACCCAGTACTTC

clone size: -
D gene: -
J gene: TRBJ1-4
V gene: TRBV21-1
CDR3 protein: CASSKGFGATTNEKLFF
CDR3 DNA: TGTGCCAGCAGCAAAGGTTTTGGGGCTACAACTAATGAAAAACTGTTTTTT

clone size: -
D gene: -
J gene: TRBJ1-2
V gene: TRBV2
CDR3 protein: CATRRWERGYTF
CDR3 DNA: TGTGCCACCCGACGATGGGAGCGAGGCTACACCTTC

clone size: once
D gene: -
J gene: TRBJ1-2
V gene: TRBV6-6
CDR3 protein: CASSYSGTHRDYGYTF
CDR3 DNA: TGTGCCAGCAGTTACTCTGGGACCCACAGGGACTATGGCTACACCTTC

clone size: -
D gene: -
J gene: TRBJ2-1
V gene: TRBV6-5
CDR3 protein: CASSYGGNPYNEQFF
CDR3 DNA: TGTGCCAGCAGTTACGGGGGGAACCCCTACAATGAGCAGTTCTTC

clone size: -
D gene: -
J gene: TRBJ1-4
V gene: TRBV28
CDR3 protein: CASRTSGTPVSEKLFF
CDR3 DNA: TGTGCCAGCAGAACGTCAGGGACTCCAGTTAGTGAAAAACTGTTTTTT

clone size: -
D gene: TRBD2
J gene: TRBJ2-5
V gene: TRBV6-1
CDR3 protein: CASTDSGKETQYF
CDR3 DNA: TGTGCCAGCACTGATAGCGGGAAAGAGACCCAGTACTTC

clone size: -
D gene: TRBD1
J gene: TRBJ2-6
V gene: TRBV5-1
CDR3 protein: CASSLAGGYSGANVLTF
CDR3 DNA: TGCGCCAGCAGCTTGGCAGGGGGTTACTCTGGGGCCAACGTCCTGACTTTC

clone size: once
D gene: TRBD2
J gene: TRBJ2-2
V gene: TRBV5-4
CDR3 protein: CASSLGGLAGGGTGELFF
CDR3 DNA: TGTGCCAGCAGCTTGGGCGGACTAGCGGGAGGAGGAACCGGGGAGCTGTTTTTT

clone size: -
D gene: TRBD1
J gene: TRBJ2-1
V gene: TRBV2
CDR3 protein: CASTQDRANEQFF
CDR3 DNA: TGTGCCAGCACCCAGGACAGGGCCAATGAGCAGTTCTTC

clone size: -
D gene: TRBD1
J gene: TRBJ1-2
V gene: TRBV5-1
CDR3 protein: CASSPDRPGEGYTF
CDR3 DNA: TGCGCCAGCAGCCCGGACAGGCCGGGGGAAGGCTACACCTTC

clone size: -
D gene: -
J gene: TRBJ1-6
V gene: TRBV12-2
CDR3 protein: CASRLVVGSLRTGKGNSPLHF
CDR3 DNA: TGTGCAAGTCGCTTAGTAGTGGGGAGCCTCCGGACAGGGAAAGGGAATTCACCCCTCCACTTT

clone size: -
D gene: -
J gene: TRBJ1-1
V gene: TRBV7-2
CDR3 protein: CASSLEQVSTEAFF
CDR3 DNA: TGTGCCAGCAGCTTAGAACAGGTTAGCACTGAAGCTTTCTTT

clone size: -
D gene: -
J gene: TRBJ1-3
V gene: TRBV7-9
CDR3 protein: CASSSLGGAGNTIYF
CDR3 DNA: TGTGCCAGCAGCTCCCTGGGAGGTGCTGGAAACACCATATATTTT

clone size: -
D gene: -
J gene: TRBJ2-3
V gene: TRBV7-7
CDR3 protein: CASSLSSSTDTQYF
CDR3 DNA: TGTGCCAGCAGCTTAAGCTCGAGTACCGATACGCAGTATTTT

clone size: -
D gene: TRBD1
J gene: TRBJ1-2
V gene: TRBV7-9
CDR3 protein: CASSPGTGTVYGYTF
CDR3 DNA: TGTGCCAGCAGCCCCGGGACAGGGACCGTCTATGGCTACACCTTC

clone size: -
D gene: -
J gene: TRBJ1-5
V gene: TRBV2
CDR3 protein: CASSLRGGQTSNQPQHF
CDR3 DNA: TGTGCCAGCAGCCTCCGAGGAGGGCAAACGAGCAATCAGCCCCAGCATTTT

clone size: -
D gene: -
J gene: TRBJ1-1
V gene: TRBV28
CDR3 protein: CASSLQATTEAFF
CDR3 DNA: TGTGCCAGCAGTTTACAGGCAACCACTGAAGCTTTCTTT

clone size: -
D gene: -
J gene: TRBJ2-2
V gene: TRBV5-4
CDR3 protein: CASSPGLPVGPGELFF
CDR3 DNA: TGTGCCAGCAGCCCTGGACTCCCCGTGGGTCCCGGGGAGCTGTTTTTT

clone size: -
D gene: TRBD1
J gene: TRBJ2-7
V gene: TRBV10-3
CDR3 protein: CAISGDRGPYEQYF
CDR3 DNA: TGTGCCATCAGTGGGGACAGGGGGCCCTACGAGCAGTACTTC

clone size: once
D gene: TRBD1
J gene: TRBJ1-5
V gene: TRBV30
CDR3 protein: CAWSLQGDQPQHF
CDR3 DNA: TGTGCCTGGAGTCTACAGGGGGATCAGCCCCAGCATTTT

clone size: -
D gene: -
J gene: TRBJ2-7
V gene: TRBV30
CDR3 protein: CAWSVTGIGEQYF
CDR3 DNA: TGTGCCTGGAGTGTAACAGGGATAGGAGAGCAGTACTTC

clone size: -
D gene: -
J gene: TRBJ1-5
V gene: TRBV28
CDR3 protein: CASSAPQGDNQPQHF
CDR3 DNA: TGTGCCAGCAGTGCCCCTCAGGGTGACAATCAGCCCCAGCATTTT